These 21 T cell receptor beta chains share one sample of origin, sequenced in a study of identical twins. MiXCR, applied by TCRdb to the 5' RACE reads, yields one record per CDR3 protein. The table lists roughly 630,000 distinct CDR3 sequences, around 7.5% of them singletons. The same specimen was also included in a second study, on yellow fever vaccine responses in identical twins.

Sequenced sample: PBMCs. Receptors originate from a woman aged 18 to 35 in good health.

This clonotype was seen a handful of times. This rearrangement joins TRBV12-3 or TRBV12-4 to TRBJ2-2, with 10 bases fitting TRBD1. The CDR3 sequence is 15 residues long. With V trimmed by 7 bases and J by 3 bases, 5 bases remained unmatched. This chain's CDR3 is CASNRDRGDTGELFF. The DNA of the CDR3 is TGTGCCAGCAACAGGGACAGGGGTGACACCGGGGAGCTGTTTTTT.

The chain carries TRBV11-2 and TRBJ1-1; D not resolved. Looked up from germline, CDR1 is SGHAT and CDR2 is FQNNGV. CDR3 length: 15 amino acids. Trimming took 5 bases from V and 3 from J, leaving 16 bases between them. CDR3 region: CASSAGLHRDTEAFF. CDR3 in DNA: TGTGCCAGCAGCGCAGGTTTACATCGGGACACTGAAGCTTTCTTT.

A few counts support this clonotype. The rearrangement joins TRBV5-5 to TRBJ2-3; D may be TRBD1 (6 bases). The CDR3 extends over 18 amino acids. The V gene's germline CDR1 is SGHKS and CDR2 YYEKEE (reference sequence). V dropped 2 bases and J dropped 2 bases, with 21 bases sitting between them. The CDR3 reads CASSLRGSATPNTDTQYF. The CDR3 DNA reads TGTGCCAGCAGCTTAAGGGGGAGTGCAACACCCAACACAGATACGCAGTATTTT. Supplemented by reference TRBV5-5 and TRBJ2-3, the full variable domain reads DAGVTQSPTHLIKTRGQQVTLRCSPISGHKSVSWYQQVLGQGPQFIFQYYEKEERGRGNFPDRFSARQFPNYSSELNVNALLLGDSALYLCASSLRGSATPNTDTQYFGPGTRLTVL.

The chain has TRBV6-2 or TRBV6-3 and TRBJ2-1, with D perhaps TRBD1 or TRBD2 (7 bases each). Per the germline V gene, CDR1 is MNHEY and CDR2 is SVGEGT. The CDR3 contains 15 residues. Trimming pared 2 bases from V and 3 bases from J, leaving 11 bases between. CDR3 residues: CASSYAGGGYNEQFF. DNA of the CDR3: TGTGCCAGCAGTTACGCAGGGGGGGGCTACAATGAGCAGTTCTTC.

This clonotype was detected only a few times. V gene TRBV5-1 combines with J gene TRBJ1-4; tentative D call: TRBD1 (5 bases). This CDR3 contains 16 residues. V lost 4 bases and J lost 0, with 13 bases in between. CDR1 SGHRS and CDR2 YFSETQ come from the germline V gene. This CDR3 is CASSLQAAATNEKLFF. The CDR3 DNA follows: TGCGCCAGCAGCCTACAGGCTGCGGCAACTAATGAAAAACTGTTTTTT.

This clonotype was counted only a few times. The chain has TRBV5-1 and TRBJ2-7; 11 bases are shared with TRBD1. CDR3 length: 15 residues. Trimming removed 3 bases from V and 3 bases from J; junction bases left unmatched: 5. The V gene's germline CDR1 is SGHRS and CDR2 YFSETQ. The CDR3: CASSWGQGEFYEQYF. The CDR3 DNA sequence: TGCGCCAGCAGCTGGGGACAGGGGGAGTTCTACGAGCAGTACTTC.

V usage is TRBV6-5 and J usage is TRBJ2-2; D ambiguous. The CDR3 consists of 14 residues. With 4 bases removed from V and 4 bases from J, the gap between germline ends came to 10 bases. The germline V gene encodes CDR1 MNHEY and CDR2 SVGAGI. The CDR3 here is CASSSLGGTGELFF. The CDR3 coding sequence is TGTGCCAGCAGTTCTTTAGGTGGCACCGGGGAGCTGTTTTTT.

The chain recombines TRBV5-6 with TRBJ2-7; D might be TRBD1 (7 bases). The germline V gene has CDR1 SGHDT and CDR2 YYEEEE. The CDR3 runs to 14 residues. With 3 bases removed from V and 4 bases from J, the gap between germline ends came to 14 bases. CDR3 in amino acids: CASSSMEGAYEQYF. The CDR3 coding sequence is TGTGCCAGCAGCTCAATGGAGGGGGCTTACGAGCAGTACTTC.

This clonotype was observed at least ten times. J is TRBJ2-3 and V is TRBV11-1, with 9 positions matching TRBD2. Per the germline V gene, CDR1 is SGHAT and CDR2 is FQDESV (reference sequence). J gave up 5 bases and V 6 bases, and 18 bases lay outside the gene matches. This CDR3 is 18 amino acids long. This CDR3 reads CASSRASGGRALRDTQYF. Written as DNA, the CDR3 is TGTGCCAGCAGTCGTGCAAGTGGCGGGAGGGCCTTGAGAGATACGCAGTATTTT.

The chain links TRBV2 to TRBJ2-5; the D is unclear. This CDR3 is 12 amino acids long. V was trimmed by 7 bases and J by 5 bases, leaving 11 bases between them. Germline V lookup: CDR1 SNHLY, CDR2 FYNNEI. CDR3 residues: CASIDPPETQYF. The DNA of the CDR3 is TGTGCCAGCATAGATCCTCCCGAGACCCAGTACTTC.

This clonotype appeared a few times. The rearrangement links TRBV29-1 to TRBJ2-1; D gene ambiguous. The germline V gene has CDR1 SQVTM and CDR2 ANQGSEA. Trimming took off 3 bases at V and 4 bases at J, with 13 bases between the two ends. This CDR3 spans 14 amino acids. The CDR3 protein is CSVDGLKRYNEQFF. The CDR3 bases are TGCAGCGTTGATGGCCTAAAGAGGTACAATGAGCAGTTCTTC.

At least ten counts were recorded for this clonotype. The V call is TRBV6-5, the J call TRBJ2-5; unclear D gene. With 2 bases removed from V and 0 bases from J, the gap between germline ends came to 13 bases. From germline, CDR1 is MNHEY and CDR2 SVGAGI. The CDR3 loop spans 16 amino acids. CDR3 nucleotide sequence: TGTGCCAGCAGTTACGAACCCTTGGAGTACCAAGAGACCCAGTACTTC. Translated: CASSYEPLEYQETQYF.

This clonotype was counted a few times. The CDR3 DNA is TGCAGCCCCCGACTAGCGGGGGGATTCCGTACGCAGTATTTT. The encoded protein is CSPRLAGGFRTQYF. The chain joins TRBV29-1 to TRBJ2-3; 13 bases line up with TRBD2. CDR1 and CDR2 (germline): SQVTM, ANQGSEA. CDR3 length equals 14 residues. V lost 8 bases to trimming and J lost 8 bases; unmatched junction nucleotides: 10.

This clonotype was seen repeatedly, ten times or more. The V call is TRBV5-1, the J call TRBJ1-1, with D unresolved. The germline gives CDR1 SGHRS, CDR2 YFSETQ. V dropped 5 bases and J dropped 2 bases, with 7 bases sitting between them. This CDR3 is built from 12 residues. The CDR3 region is CASRISNTEAFF. The CDR3 coding sequence is TGCGCCAGCAGAATCAGCAACACTGAAGCTTTCTTT.

This clonotype was detected ten times or more. The rearrangement joins TRBV6-5 to TRBJ2-1; the match to TRBD2 covers 13 bases. The germline CDR1 and CDR2 sequences are MNHEY and SVGAGI. This CDR3 is 15 amino acids long. The J segment lost 6 bases and the V segment lost 6 bases, leaving 5 bases of the junction unmatched. CDR3 amino acids: CASRPGTSGANEQFF. CDR3 bases: TGTGCCAGCAGACCCGGGACTAGCGGGGCCAATGAGCAGTTCTTC.

A few counts support this clonotype. The chain employs TRBV20-1 and TRBJ2-1; 12 nucleotides agree with TRBD2. The CDR3 contains 16 residues. Unmatched junction bases numbered 9, after V lost 1 base and J lost 8 bases. The germline CDR1 and CDR2 sequences are DFQATT and SNEGSKA (reference sequence). The CDR3 DNA is TGCAGTGCTAGAGGATCCACTAGCGGGGGGTCCTATGAGCAGTTCTTC. Translated: CSARGSTSGGSYEQFF.

V gene TRBV10-1 combines with J gene TRBJ2-5, with TRBD1 matching over 7 bases. The V gene's germline CDR1 is WNHNN and CDR2 SYGVQD (reference sequence). J gave up 4 bases and V 6 bases, and 5 bases lay outside the gene matches. The CDR3 runs 13 residues. CDR3 sequence: CASSGQASETQYF. The CDR3 DNA reads as TGCGCCAGCAGCGGACAGGCCTCAGAGACCCAGTACTTC.

This clonotype was recorded at least ten times. V gene TRBV12-3 or TRBV12-4 combines with J gene TRBJ2-3, with D possibly being TRBD1 (5 bases). The CDR3 loop spans 14 amino acids. V dropped 5 bases and J dropped 2 bases, with 11 bases sitting between them. CDR3 sequence (DNA): TGTGCCAGCAGTCAGCGACAGCCCACAGATACGCAGTATTTT. Translation gives CASSQRQPTDTQYF.

Many counts were recorded for this clonotype. The genes are TRBV29-1 and TRBJ2-3; D remains unclear. The CDR3 has 11 residues. CDR1 is SQVTM and CDR2 is ANQGSEA in the germline V gene. Trimming stripped 6 bases from V and 0 bases from J, with 4 bases between. CDR3 DNA sequence: TGCAGCGTCGATAGCACAGATACGCAGTATTTT. Translation: CSVDSTDTQYF.

This clonotype was seen repeatedly, ten times or more. The chain combines TRBV7-9 with TRBJ2-5, with TRBD1 matching 8 bases. Germline V gene lookup returns CDR1 SEHNR and CDR2 FQNEAQ (reference sequence). This CDR3 has 16 residues. V trimming: 0 bases; J trimming: 4 bases; junction bases outside the gene matches: 7. The DNA of the CDR3 is TGTGCCAGCAGCTTAGCGTCTATCAGGGGGCGAGAGACCCAGTACTTC. It yields the protein CASSLASIRGRETQYF.

This clonotype was observed at least ten times. V usage is TRBV5-1 and J usage is TRBJ1-2; D is undetermined. Germline V lookup: CDR1 SGHRS, CDR2 YFSETQ. This CDR3 spans 14 amino acids. Trimming stripped 0 bases from V and 7 bases from J, with 13 bases between. This CDR3 reads CASSLVMGSGGYTF. The CDR3 coding sequence is TGCGCCAGCAGCTTGGTCATGGGAAGCGGTGGCTACACCTTC.